This T cell receptor beta chain was retrieved from a study of blood T cell repertoires in COVID-19. Seattle cases were enrolled at active infection and followed longitudinally. V shed 0 bases and J shed 5 bases, with 10 bases lying between them. This CDR3 spans 14 amino acids. The germline V gene has CDR1 LGHNA and CDR2 YNFKEQ. Original processing notes: Amplification of reference gene primers provided the estimated nucleated cell counts. Some clones are missing from TCRdb's copy, which holds only in-frame ones; the method was immunoSEQ multiplex PCR. Clone size and V and J calls were adopted from that table, with D and trimming inferred from the DNA. Here the sample spans hundreds of thousands of clones, about nine tenths being singletons.

The receptor was derived from a woman aged 25 to 39 with COVID-19, enrolled during active disease. Sequencing input: peripheral blood. The chain carries TRBV4-2 and TRBJ1-2, with D unclear. Here the CDR3 DNA reads TGTGCCAGCAGCCAAGATCTGACGGGATATGGCTACACCTTC. Translation gives CASSQDLTGYGYTF.